The 19 T cell receptor beta chains listed next were all sequenced from one sample in a study of blood T cell repertoires in COVID-19. Generated by immunoSEQ multiplex PCR, the TCRdb table keeps only in-frame clones and is missing some. The profile shows about 210,000 clones, around three quarters of them singletons. Input material: peripheral blood. The origin of the receptors is a woman aged 70 to 79 with acute or convalescent COVID-19.

This chain uses TRBV6-6 with TRBJ2-1; the D gene is possibly TRBD1 (7 bases). The CDR3 has 14 residues. V was cut by 6 bases and J by 8 bases, with 17 bases left in between. Germline CDR1 is MNHNY and CDR2 is SVGAGI (reference sequence). The CDR3 region has the DNA TGTGCCAGCAGGGTTGACAGGGAGCGGGATGAGCAGTTCTTC. This translates into CASRVDRERDEQFF.

The rearrangement uses TRBV2 and TRBJ1-5; unclear D gene. V shed 7 bases and J shed 0 bases, with 7 bases lying between them. Germline values: CDR1 SNHLY, CDR2 FYNNEI. CDR3 size: 13 residues. The CDR3 region is CASKRDSNQPQHF. The CDR3 coding sequence is TGTGCCAGCAAAAGAGATAGCAATCAGCCCCAGCATTTT.

This sequence joins TRBV9 and TRBJ2-1; D may be TRBD1 (5 bases). The V end was cut by 3 bases, the J end by 5 bases, with 18 bases between. The V gene's germline CDR1 is SGDLS and CDR2 YYNGEE. This CDR3 region has 16 residues. CDR3 coding DNA: TGTGCCAGCAGCGAACATCCCCTCCCAGGGAACAATGAGCAGTTCTTC. It encodes CASSEHPLPGNNEQFF.

This rearrangement joins TRBV6-5 to TRBJ2-3; 7 bases are a match to TRBD1. The CDR3 runs 14 residues. Germline V CDR1 and CDR2: MNHEY, SVGAGI. V was clipped by 6 bases and J by 6 bases; unmatched bases: 9. The CDR3 protein is CASRIDRARDTQYF. The CDR3 DNA reads as TGTGCCAGCAGGATTGACAGGGCCCGGGATACGCAGTATTTT.

The CDR3 DNA is TGTGCCAGCAGCTTCCCTGGGGGGGACTATGGCTACACCTTC. This codes for CASSFPGGDYGYTF. The rearrangement uses TRBV11-2 and TRBJ1-2, with a tentative D call TRBD1 (5 bases). The V gene lost 3 bases and the J gene lost 3 bases, with 11 bases spanning the gap. There are 14 residues in the CDR3. CDR1 and CDR2 from the germline V gene are SGHAT and FQNNGV.

The rearrangement joins TRBV4-3 to TRBJ2-7; 7 bases fit TRBD1. Germline CDR1 reads LGHNA; CDR2 reads YSLEER. CDR3 length equals 15 residues. V was clipped by 5 bases and J by 6 bases; unmatched bases: 13. CDR3: CASSIRTGPEAEQYF. CDR3 bases: TGCGCCAGCAGCATCCGGACAGGTCCTGAGGCCGAGCAGTACTTC.

Comment on this clone: In the same sample, other DNA sequences code for this CDR3. The rearrangement uses TRBV6-2 or TRBV6-3 and TRBJ2-7, with 10 nucleotides matching TRBD1. This CDR3 comprises 12 residues. Germline V CDR1 and CDR2: MNHEY, SVGEGT. J was trimmed by 6 bases and V by 6 bases; bases with no gene match: 2. The CDR3 sequence is CASSDRGPEQYF. CDR3 nucleotides: TGTGCCAGCAGCGACAGGGGGCCCGAGCAGTACTTC.

V is TRBV7-2 and J is TRBJ2-2, with 7 bases aligning to TRBD1. This CDR3 spans 17 amino acids. The V segment lost 0 bases and the J segment 3 bases; nucleotides outside the gene matches: 7. The germline CDR1 and CDR2 sequences are SGHTA and FQGNSA. The CDR3 region has the DNA TGTGCCAGCAGCTTAGCAGGGGGCAGGGGCGACACCGGGGAGCTGTTTTTT. Translating gives CASSLAGGRGDTGELFF.

This clone was observed once. Distinct nucleotide sequences in the sample also encode this CDR3. The chain has TRBV10-1 and TRBJ2-3, with a tentative D call TRBD2 (7 bases). The V and J ends lost 3 bases and 1 base respectively, with 11 bases between them. The germline V gene encodes CDR1 WNHNN and CDR2 SYGVQD (reference sequence). The CDR3 loop spans 15 amino acids. CDR3 amino acids: CASSEGGAGTDTQYF. In DNA form, the CDR3 reads TGCGCCAGCAGTGAAGGGGGGGCTGGCACAGATACGCAGTATTTT.

The V and J genes are TRBV30 and TRBJ2-1, with TRBD2 identical over 7 bases. Germline loops: CDR1 GTSNPN, CDR2 SVGIG (reference sequence). The CDR3 is 15 amino acids. The ends lost 3 bases at V and 4 bases at J; junction bases unmatched: 9. The CDR3 DNA reads TGTGCCTGGAGGAAGCGGGGAGCTCTTTACAATGAGCAGTTCTTC. Its protein is CAWRKRGALYNEQFF.

CDR3: CASSQDPGSPNTEAFF. Here the CDR3 DNA reads TGCGCCAGCAGCCAAGATCCCGGGTCACCGAACACTGAAGCTTTCTTT. The chain carries TRBV4-3 and TRBJ1-1; D is uncertain. The V gene's germline CDR1 is LGHNA and CDR2 YSLEER. V was shortened by 0 bases and J by 1 base, with 12 bases between the two germline ends. This CDR3 is built from 16 residues.

The chain couples TRBV4-3 to TRBJ2-3; D is ambiguous. Trimming took 4 bases from V and 0 from J, leaving 5 bases between them. Germline-derived CDR1 and CDR2 are LGHNA and YSLEER. This CDR3 spans 13 amino acids. DNA of the CDR3: TGCGCCAGCAGCCCTACTAGCACAGATACGCAGTATTTT. Encoded protein: CASSPTSTDTQYF.

The chain couples TRBV5-6 to TRBJ2-3; D gene unclear. Germline V lookup: CDR1 SGHDT, CDR2 YYEEEE. The CDR3 runs to 13 residues. Trimming took off 4 bases at V and 4 bases at J, with 10 bases between the two ends. CDR3 DNA sequence: TGTGCCAGCAGCCCTACTACATCAGATACGCAGTATTTT. This encodes CASSPTTSDTQYF.

In its sample, this clone was seen many times. J is TRBJ2-3 and V is TRBV19; TRBD1 matches at 10 bases. The CDR3 loop spans 17 amino acids. Trimming took 1 base from V and 0 from J; bases not matched to a gene: 4. Germline V gene lookup returns CDR1 LNHDA and CDR2 SQIVND (reference sequence). The CDR3 sequence: CASSIGPGQGSTDTQYF. The CDR3 DNA follows: TGTGCCAGTAGTATAGGGCCGGGACAGGGGAGCACAGATACGCAGTATTTT.

About this clone: The junction departs from germline at one end; a sequencing error may be responsible. The chain combines TRBV11-2 with TRBJ2-3; D perhaps matches TRBD1 (5 bases). In germline, CDR1 is SGHAT, CDR2 FQNNGV. The CDR3 has 11 amino acids. The CDR3 DNA reads as TGTGCCAGCAGCTTAGTGGGGCCCCCGCATTTT. As protein: CASSLVGPPHF.

V usage is TRBV27 and J usage is TRBJ1-4; D possibly corresponds to TRBD1 (5 bases). Trimming removed 8 bases from V and 11 bases from J, with 24 bases in between. Germline V CDR1 and CDR2: MNHEY, SMNVEV (reference sequence). This CDR3 contains 15 residues. The CDR3 nucleotides read TGTGCCAGCCGTAACCGCCAAGTGGGGGGAGGGAAACTGTTTTTT. Residues: CASRNRQVGGGKLFF.

The chain carries TRBV30 and TRBJ1-2, with 7 positions matching TRBD1. The germline gives CDR1 GTSNPN, CDR2 SVGIG (reference sequence). Trimming took 5 bases from V and 4 from J; bases not matched to a gene: 4. This CDR3 contains 12 residues. Here the CDR3 reads CAWEPGGYGYTF. The CDR3 bases are TGTGCCTGGGAACCAGGGGGCTATGGCTACACCTTC. The full variable domain, in which reference TRBV30 and TRBJ1-2 provide the parts outside the CDR3, is SQTIHQWPATLVQPVGSPLSLECTVEGTSNPNLYWYRQAAGRGLQLLFYSVGIGQISSEVPQNLSASRPQDRQFILSSKKLLLSDSGFYLCAWEPGGYGYTFGSGTRLTVV.

The rearrangement uses TRBV3-1 (or the pseudogene TRBV3-2) and TRBJ1-4; 9 bases are a match to TRBD1. Germline V gene data show CDR1 as LGHDT and CDR2 as YNNKEL (reference sequence). V was clipped by 3 bases and J by 0 bases; unmatched bases: 2. There are 16 residues in the CDR3. The chain's CDR3 is CASSHRQGATNEKLFF. The CDR3 bases are TGTGCCAGCAGCCACCGACAGGGGGCAACTAATGAAAAACTGTTTTTT.

The chain carries TRBV5-1 and TRBJ2-7; 7 bases map to TRBD2. Germline V gene data show CDR1 as SGHRS and CDR2 as YFSETQ. Germline trimming cut 2 bases from V and 7 bases from J; bases unmatched to any gene: 6. CDR3 size: 13 residues. The CDR3 sequence: CASSLARGGEQYF. CDR3 DNA: TGCGCCAGCAGCTTAGCTCGCGGGGGAGAGCAGTACTTC. The whole variable domain, filled in from reference TRBV5-1 and TRBJ2-7, reads KAGVTQTPRYLIKTRGQQVTLSCSPISGHRSVSWYQQTPGQGLQFLFEYFSETQRNKGNFPGRFSGRQFSNSRSEMNVSTLELGDSALYLCASSLARGGEQYFGPGTRLTVT.